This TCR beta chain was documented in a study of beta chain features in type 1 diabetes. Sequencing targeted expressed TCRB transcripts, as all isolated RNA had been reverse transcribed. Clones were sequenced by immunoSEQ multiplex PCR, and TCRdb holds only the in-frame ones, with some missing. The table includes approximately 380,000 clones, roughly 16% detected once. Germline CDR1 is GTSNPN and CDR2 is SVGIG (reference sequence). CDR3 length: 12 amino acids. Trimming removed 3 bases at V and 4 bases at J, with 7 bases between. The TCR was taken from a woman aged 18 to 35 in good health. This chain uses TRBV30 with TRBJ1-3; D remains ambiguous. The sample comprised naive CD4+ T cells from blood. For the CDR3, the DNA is TGTGCCTGGAGGACGGGGGGAAACACCATATATTTT. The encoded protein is CAWRTGGNTIYF.